This entry lists 7 T cell receptor beta chains sequenced from one sample in a study of naive and memory T cell subsets. An oligonucleotide containing a UMI was ligated to the 3' end of TCR cDNA. The SP2 primer and nested alpha and beta constant region primers amplified ligated cDNA in four rounds. TCRdb re-analysed the 5' RACE reads in MiXCR, keeping a single row per CDR3 protein. The sample holds about 60,000 distinct CDR3 sequences; less than 10% are singletons and the top ten take around 21%. Receptor source: a female donor in good health.

Comment on this clonotype: An end of the junction differs from the germline gene, which may be a read error. V gene TRBV7-7 combines with J gene TRBJ2-2; no definite D call. CDR3 length equals 14 residues. The V gene's germline CDR1 is SSHAT and CDR2 FNYEAQ (reference sequence). CDR3 sequence: CASSTAHLSGELFF. The CDR3 DNA follows: TGTGCTAGCAGCACCGCCCATCTGAGCGGGGAGCTGTTTTTT.

This clonotype was detected many times. This chain links TRBV12-3 or TRBV12-4 with TRBJ1-2, with TRBD1 matching over 7 bases. CDR3 length: 15 residues. Unmatched junction bases numbered 4, after V lost 3 bases and J lost 0 bases. CDR3 sequence reads: CASSFTTGANYGYTF. CDR3 in DNA: TGTGCCAGCAGTTTTACAACAGGGGCTAACTATGGCTACACCTTC.

This sequence joins TRBV6-6 and TRBJ2-6; unclear D gene. The V gene's germline CDR1 is MNHNY and CDR2 SVGAGI (reference sequence). V lost 2 bases, J lost 0 bases, and 5 bases lay in between. The CDR3 covers 15 residues. The CDR3 protein is CASSYLSSGANVLTF. CDR3 DNA: TGTGCCAGCAGTTACCTAAGCTCTGGGGCCAACGTCCTGACTTTC.

This clonotype came up many times. In DNA, the CDR3 is TGTGCCAGCAGTGACTCGCCGGGACAGGGGGCCGGGGAGCTGTTTTTT. As protein: CASSDSPGQGAGELFF. The chain employs TRBV6-4 and TRBJ2-2; 11 nucleotides match TRBD1. CDR1 MRHNA and CDR2 SNTAGT come from the germline V gene. V dropped 0 bases and J dropped 6; count of bases not matched to a gene: 3. The CDR3 has 16 residues.

V is TRBV28 and J is TRBJ2-5; 9 bases are a match to TRBD2. Germline V gene lookup returns CDR1 MDHEN and CDR2 SYDVKM. The CDR3 spans 15 residues. With 7 bases clipped from V and 3 bases from J, the junction kept 9 bases outside the gene matches. The CDR3 sequence is CASNPLAGFEETQYF. Written as DNA, the CDR3 is TGTGCCAGCAATCCCCTAGCGGGATTCGAAGAGACCCAGTACTTC.

The rearrangement uses TRBV27 and TRBJ1-1, with TRBD1 matching over 8 bases. CDR3 length: 20 amino acids. CDR1 and CDR2 from the germline V gene are MNHEY and SMNVEV (reference sequence). V gave up 4 bases and J gave up 0 bases; unmatched junction bases: 19. The CDR3 DNA follows: TGTGCCAGCAGTTCTCGTGGCCGAGGCAGGGGGCTGAGAATGAACACTGAAGCTTTCTTT. It yields the protein CASSSRGRGRGLRMNTEAFF.

There are a few counts of this clonotype. The rearrangement joins TRBV6-5 to TRBJ2-3; D remains unclear. Germline V gives CDR1 MNHEY, CDR2 SVGAGI. The V end lost 8 bases, the J end lost 4 bases, and 7 bases lay between the germline ends. The CDR3 is made up of 11 amino acids. CDR3 DNA sequence: TGTGCCAGCCAGTTTGCAGATACGCAGTATTTT. Its translation is CASQFADTQYF.